This TCR beta chain was retrieved from a study of T cell responses to AZD1222 COVID-19 vaccine. Details on this clone: Its matching antigen is unknown.

With 2 bases clipped from V and 7 bases from J, the junction kept 4 bases outside the gene matches. CDR3 size: 15 residues. Germline V gives CDR1 SGHRS, CDR2 YFSETQ. Study outcomes and limitations: Donors were largely white British and mainly female; clonal diversity was possibly underestimated. Within unmutated variant regions lay the reported targets of nearly half of spike-specific TCRs. Only a handful of AZD1222 recipients, more than five in all, had baseline seropositivity.

The data were produced by immunoSEQ multiplex PCR, yet TCRdb's version contains in-frame clones alone and is incomplete. The sample lists around 70,000 clones; more than 65% were seen once. The source of this sequence is an adult in good health. The sequencing here drew on peripheral blood, taken on day 0 of MenACWY control vaccination. The chain is built from TRBV5-1 and TRBJ1-6; TRBD1 agrees at 9 bases. CDR3 residues: CASSFTGGLNSPLHF. In DNA form, the CDR3 reads TGCGCCAGCAGCTTTACAGGGGGCCTGAATTCACCCCTCCACTTT.